The clone carrying this TCR beta chain was counted between two and nine times. Antigen unknown. Time point: healthy volunteer bleed at 2 weeks. Before extraction, the whole blood was not fractionated, and total RNA was taken from it. This sample is drawn from a study of human T cells and chemical hapten exposure. Overall study: Slight differences in pooled library volume were the main source of varying TCR yields across samples.

Trimming pared 1 base from V and 4 bases from J, leaving 2 bases between. The CDR3 consists of 12 residues. Germline CDR1 reads MNHEY; CDR2 reads SMNVEV (reference sequence). In the authors' methods: Sequenced samples showed a median of around 93,000 TCRs each, with counts running from approximately 21,000 to 630,000. TCRdb ran MiXCR on the RACE reads and lists one entry per CDR3 protein. Here the V and J calls rest on TCRdb's processing, not on the authors' analysis. This sample has 100,000 to 150,000 distinct CDR3 sequences; approximately 8.3% occur once, and the top ten carry 1.5% to 2%. The study's findings and limits: No change in TCRs above 1 in 1000 frequency was produced by DPC sensitization.

The chain is built from TRBV27 and TRBJ1-5; D gene ambiguous. The sequencing input was whole blood. This clonotype was obtained from a male donor in good health. Some clones in this sample may be carry-over from other donors' samples. CDR3 sequence reads: CASSLLNQPQHF. In DNA form, the CDR3 reads TGTGCCAGCAGTTTATTAAATCAGCCCCAGCATTTT.